These 15 T cell receptor beta chains were sequenced from one sample in a study of preoperative IRX-2 immunotherapy in early breast cancer. The method was immunoSEQ multiplex PCR; TCRdb's version includes in-frame clones alone and lacks a portion of them. Counted here are 40,000 to 45,000 clones, 77% occurring once; the ten biggest clones make up approximately 1.1%. Treatment described: preoperative locoregional IRX-2 cytokine immunotherapy. The input for sequencing was tumor tissue, taken after IRX-2 immunotherapy. Source of these receptors: a human donor with breast cancer.

The rearrangement links TRBV10-2 to TRBJ2-7; TRBD1 or TRBD2 may be the D gene (6 bases each). V was shortened by 7 bases and J by 4 bases, with 17 bases between the two germline ends. The CDR3 spans 14 residues. Germline values: CDR1 WSHSY, CDR2 SAAADI. DNA for the CDR3: TGCGCCAGCAAAGGGGGAGGCATCGCTTACGAGCAGTACTTC. It translates to CASKGGGIAYEQYF.

The chain employs TRBV5-1 and TRBJ1-6, with 8 bases aligning to TRBD1. The CDR3 spans 15 residues. Trimming removed 4 bases from V and 8 bases from J; junction bases left unmatched: 8. The germline V gene encodes CDR1 SGHRS and CDR2 YFSETQ. CDR3 nucleotide sequence: TGCGCCAGCAGCCTGACAGACAGGGGAGATTCACCCCTCCACTTT. Translated: CASSLTDRGDSPLHF.

V is TRBV19 and J is TRBJ1-2; maybe TRBD1 (5 bases). The V end was cut by 0 bases, the J end by 8 bases, with 16 bases between. CDR1 LNHDA and CDR2 SQIVND come from the germline V gene (reference sequence). This CDR3 region has 15 residues. CDR3: CASSIDPSGTVGYTF. The DNA of the CDR3 is TGTGCCAGTAGTATAGATCCCTCCGGGACCGTCGGCTACACCTTC. Based on the CDR3 plus reference TRBV19 and TRBJ1-2, the full variable domain is DGGITQSPKYLFRKEGQNVTLSCEQNLNHDAMYWYRQDPGQGLRLIYYSQIVNDFQKGDIAEGYSVSREKKESFPLTVTSAQKNPTAFYLCASSIDPSGTVGYTFGSGTRLTVV.

The DNA of the CDR3 is TGTGCCAGTAGTATATTAGAAGGCAGTGATCAGCCCCAGCATTTT. This gives the protein CASSILEGSDQPQHF. The chain links TRBV19 to TRBJ1-5, with D uncertain. Between the trimmed V and J ends, which lost 2 bases and 5 bases, there was a span of 13 bases. CDR1 is LNHDA and CDR2 is SQIVND in the germline V gene (reference sequence). The CDR3 extends over 15 amino acids.

The rearrangement links TRBV19 to TRBJ2-6; no reliable D call. V lost 8 bases and J lost 0, with 8 bases in between. Germline CDR1 is LNHDA and CDR2 is SQIVND (reference sequence). This CDR3 region has 14 residues. This CDR3 is CASGLGSGANVLTF. The CDR3 DNA sequence: TGTGCCAGTGGTCTGGGCTCTGGGGCCAACGTCCTGACTTTC.

V is TRBV7-1 and J is TRBJ1-5; a weak D match, TRBD1 (6 bases). TRBV7-1 is identified as an open reading frame with a role that is uncertain. This CDR3 contains 13 residues. V lost 3 bases to trimming and J lost 6 bases, with 9 bases between them. CDR3 nucleotide sequence: TGTGCCAGCAGCTCTGGGGGGCTTCAGCCCCAGCATTTT. Residues: CASSSGGLQPQHF.

The V call is TRBV19, the J call TRBJ1-5, with D possibly being TRBD1 (5 bases). Looked up from germline, CDR1 is LNHDA and CDR2 is SQIVND (reference sequence). Trimming stripped 6 bases from V and 7 bases from J, with 10 bases between. The CDR3 has 12 amino acids. CDR3 amino acids: CASSGGKQPQHF. The CDR3 DNA sequence: TGTGCCAGTAGCGGGGGAAAGCAGCCCCAGCATTTT.

The chain combines TRBV6-8 with TRBJ2-1, with unresolved D. Per the germline V gene, CDR1 is MNHGY and CDR2 is SAAAGT. This CDR3 is built from 13 residues. Between the trimmed V and J ends, which lost 0 bases and 5 bases, there was a span of 5 bases. The CDR3 DNA follows: TGTGCCAGCAGTTACTCTCGGAACAATGAGCAGTTCTTC. Its protein product is CASSYSRNNEQFF.

The rearrangement uses TRBV19 and TRBJ2-1; the match to TRBD1 covers 7 bases. The CDR3 is 14 residues long. Germline CDR1 reads LNHDA; CDR2 reads SQIVND (reference sequence). Germline trimming cut 10 bases from V and 9 bases from J; bases unmatched to any gene: 15. CDR3 sequence (DNA): TGTGCCACCGATCCGGGACAGACCTTCCCTGAGCAGTTCTTC. This sequence encodes CATDPGQTFPEQFF.

The J gene is TRBJ2-5, the V gene TRBV6-8; D not resolved. V was shortened by 7 bases and J by 5 bases, with 20 bases between the two germline ends. The germline V gene encodes CDR1 MNHGY and CDR2 SAAAGT. The CDR3 runs to 15 residues. The CDR3 reads CASKSYGRVEETQYF. DNA for the CDR3: TGTGCCAGCAAATCCTATGGGCGAGTCGAGGAGACCCAGTACTTC.

The chain combines TRBV9 with TRBJ2-3, with 16 bases aligning to TRBD2. The V gene's germline CDR1 is SGDLS and CDR2 YYNGEE. This CDR3 has 18 amino acids. V dropped 4 bases and J dropped 1; count of bases not matched to a gene: 6. CDR3 amino acids: CASSTGTSGGARTDTQYF. The CDR3 DNA follows: TGTGCCAGCAGCACCGGGACTAGCGGGGGGGCCCGCACAGATACGCAGTATTTT.

The chain has TRBV11-3 and TRBJ2-2, with D possibly matching TRBD1 (5 bases). Trimming shortened V by 5 bases and J by 2 bases, and 15 bases separated the two germline ends. This CDR3 comprises 16 residues. Germline lookup yields CDR1 SGHNT and CDR2 YENEEA. For the CDR3, the DNA is TGTGCCAGCAGCGGACAACGGGCTTTCAACACCGGGGAGCTGTTTTTT. This codes for CASSGQRAFNTGELFF.

In nucleotides, the CDR3 is TGTGCCTGGAGTGGAGATAAGGGGGCCACCTACGAGCAGTACTTC. This gives the protein CAWSGDKGATYEQYF. This chain joins TRBV30 and TRBJ2-7, with 7 nucleotides matching TRBD1. The length of the CDR3 is 15 residues. After removal of 1 base from V and 2 bases from J, the junction contained 8 bases not matched to a gene. CDR1 and CDR2 (germline): GTSNPN, SVGIG (reference sequence). Together with reference TRBV30 and TRBJ2-7, the CDR3 gives the full variable domain: SQTIHQWPATLVQPVGSPLSLECTVEGTSNPNLYWYRQAAGRGLQLLFYSVGIGQISSEVPQNLSASRPQDRQFILSSKKLLLSDSGFYLCAWSGDKGATYEQYFGPGTRLTVT.

V and J are TRBV5-1 and TRBJ2-5; 8 bases align to TRBD2. V gave up 3 bases and J gave up 2 bases; unmatched junction bases: 3. Germline assignment: CDR1 SGHRS and CDR2 YFSETQ. CDR3 length equals 14 residues. DNA for the CDR3: TGCGCCAGCAGCTCTTTAGCGGGGCAAGAGACCCAGTACTTC. It is translated as CASSSLAGQETQYF.

V gene TRBV5-1 combines with J gene TRBJ1-3, with D uncertain. The length of the CDR3 is 16 residues. V lost 5 bases and J 7 bases, leaving 22 bases between the germline ends. Germline V lookup: CDR1 SGHRS, CDR2 YFSETQ. The DNA of the CDR3 is TGCGCCAGCAGTTCCTACGCGTCCCGCGAACTGAACACCATATATTTT. As protein: CASSSYASRELNTIYF.